The 7 T cell receptor beta chains in this list originate from one sample, sequenced in a study of shared clonotypes between healthy human individuals. The assay was immunoSEQ multiplex PCR, and TCRdb's table has in-frame clones only and misses some. Of some 500,000 clones listed, 70% to 80% are singletons. Input material: PBMCs. The receptors shown here come from a woman between 40 and 50 years old in good health. Some clones in this sample may be carry-over from other donors' samples.

This clone appeared once. The J gene is TRBJ2-7, the V gene TRBV18; 9 positions match TRBD2. The CDR3 contains 17 residues. V lost 3 bases and J lost 5; bases outside the gene matches: 14. CDR1 is KGHSH and CDR2 is LQKENI in the germline V gene. CDR3 sequence: CASSPSLSGSDLNEQYF. The CDR3 coding sequence is TGTGCCAGCTCACCGTCCCTTAGCGGGAGCGATTTGAACGAGCAGTACTTC.

CDR3 nucleotides: TGTGCCAGCAGACGAACAGGGGCAATAGCCTACGAGCAGTACTTC. This translates into CASRRTGAIAYEQYF. The chain recombines TRBV11-1 with TRBJ2-7; 7 nucleotides align to TRBD1. V was pared by 6 bases and J by 2 bases, with 10 bases of the junction left unmatched. CDR1 SGHAT and CDR2 FQDESV come from the germline V gene (reference sequence). The CDR3 loop spans 15 amino acids.

The chain joins TRBV9 to TRBJ2-1, with TRBD2 matching over 10 bases. V shed 0 bases and J 0 bases; nucleotides not matched to a gene: 3. CDR3 length: 17 residues. Germline V gene lookup returns CDR1 SGDLS and CDR2 YYNGEE. CDR3 residues: CASSVDSGRVSYNEQFF. The CDR3 nucleotides read TGTGCCAGCAGCGTAGACAGCGGGAGGGTCTCCTACAATGAGCAGTTCTTC.

The DNA for the CDR3 is TGTGCCACCAGCAGAGCAGGGTTCAGGTCCTACGAGCAGTACTTC. Its translation: CATSRAGFRSYEQYF. The chain carries TRBV15 and TRBJ2-7; a weak D match, TRBD1 (5 bases). Trimming pared 1 base from V and 1 base from J, leaving 11 bases between. Per the germline V gene, CDR1 is LNHNV and CDR2 is YYDKDF (reference sequence). The CDR3 spans 15 residues.

The rearrangement uses TRBV7-3 and TRBJ2-3; maybe TRBD1 (7 bases). CDR3 size: 15 residues. Per the germline V gene, CDR1 is SGHTA and CDR2 is FQGTGA. The V gene lost 2 bases and the J gene lost 1 base, with 10 bases spanning the gap. The CDR3 DNA sequence: TGTGCCAGCAGCTTACGGGGGACAGGCACAGATACGCAGTATTTT. Its translation is CASSLRGTGTDTQYF.

This clone was seen a few times. V usage is TRBV5-1 and J usage is TRBJ2-6; tentative D call: TRBD1 (6 bases). CDR1 is SGHRS, CDR2 YFSETQ, per germline. The CDR3 contains 16 residues. V was cut by 4 bases and J by 0 bases, with 11 bases left in between. The chain's CDR3 is CASSTQGSSGANVLTF. The CDR3 DNA follows: TGCGCCAGCAGCACACAGGGTTCCTCTGGGGCCAACGTCCTGACTTTC.

V is TRBV20-1 and J is TRBJ2-3; D remains ambiguous. This CDR3 has 10 residues. Trimming pared 8 bases from V and 2 bases from J, leaving 5 bases between. The germline gives CDR1 DFQATT, CDR2 SNEGSKA (reference sequence). The CDR3 here is CSSYTDTQYF. The CDR3, as DNA: TGCAGTTCCTACACAGATACGCAGTATTTT.